The 6 T cell receptor beta chains in this list originate from one sample, sequenced in a study of cytomegalovirus exposure and HLA in healthy donors. With 60 Vbeta and 13 Jbeta primers, the PCR was carried out. TCRdb keeps only in-frame clones here, not all; method: immunoSEQ multiplex PCR. This sample carries around 110,000 clones, roughly two thirds of them seen once, and the ten largest clones take about 2.2%. Sequenced input: PBMCs. Receptor source: a young woman in good health and CMV-seronegative.

The chain has TRBV9 and TRBJ2-1; TRBD2 is a possible D gene (6 bases). This CDR3 has 17 amino acids. Germline CDR1 is SGDLS and CDR2 is YYNGEE. V dropped 2 bases and J dropped 6 bases, with 21 bases sitting between them. CDR3: CASSVKRTGEVGNEQFF. The DNA for the CDR3 is TGTGCCAGCAGCGTTAAGAGGACGGGAGAGGTTGGCAATGAGCAGTTCTTC.

This clone appeared a few times. The chain couples TRBV7-8 to TRBJ2-7, with 7 bases that match TRBD2. Germline V lookup: CDR1 SGHVS, CDR2 FQNEAQ. V gave up 5 bases and J gave up 1 base; unmatched junction bases: 17. This CDR3 is built from 18 residues. The CDR3 sequence is CASSERSEAGVLSYEQYF. The DNA of the CDR3 is TGTGCCAGCAGCGAACGAAGTGAGGCGGGAGTTCTGTCCTACGAGCAGTACTTC.

The V gene is TRBV9, the J gene TRBJ2-5; 12 bases fit TRBD2. The junction had 2 bases not matched to a gene; V was cut back by 0 bases and J by 5 bases. Germline V lookup: CDR1 SGDLS, CDR2 YYNGEE. The CDR3 covers 15 residues. CDR3 sequence: CASSVGLAGGETQYF. In DNA form, the CDR3 reads TGTGCCAGCAGCGTAGGGCTAGCGGGAGGGGAGACCCAGTACTTC.

This clone was counted only a few times. This chain links TRBV2 with TRBJ2-7, with 11 positions matching TRBD2. J was trimmed by 3 bases and V by 5 bases; bases with no gene match: 6. Germline V CDR1 and CDR2: SNHLY, FYNNEI. The CDR3 totals 15 residues. CDR3 protein: CASSYGLAGDYEQYF. The CDR3 DNA reads as TGTGCCAGCAGTTATGGACTAGCGGGCGACTACGAGCAGTACTTC.

CDR3 in amino acids: CASSLAGPSGRLDTQYF. The DNA for the CDR3 is TGTGCCAGCAGCTTAGCGGGACCTAGCGGGAGGTTAGATACGCAGTATTTT. The rearrangement uses TRBV7-2 and TRBJ2-3; 11 bases align to TRBD2. The V gene end was trimmed by 0 bases and the J gene end by 5 bases; junction bases not matched to a gene: 7. Germline lookup yields CDR1 SGHTA and CDR2 FQGNSA. This CDR3 has 17 residues.

The chain couples TRBV7-2 to TRBJ2-5; D might be TRBD2 (5 bases). This CDR3 has 14 amino acids. CDR1 is SGHTA and CDR2 is FQGNSA in the germline V gene. V gave up 4 bases and J gave up 1 base, with 10 bases separating them. The CDR3 nucleotides are TGTGCCAGCAGCTCCGGACTTGGCCAAGAGACCCAGTACTTC. Protein product: CASSSGLGQETQYF.